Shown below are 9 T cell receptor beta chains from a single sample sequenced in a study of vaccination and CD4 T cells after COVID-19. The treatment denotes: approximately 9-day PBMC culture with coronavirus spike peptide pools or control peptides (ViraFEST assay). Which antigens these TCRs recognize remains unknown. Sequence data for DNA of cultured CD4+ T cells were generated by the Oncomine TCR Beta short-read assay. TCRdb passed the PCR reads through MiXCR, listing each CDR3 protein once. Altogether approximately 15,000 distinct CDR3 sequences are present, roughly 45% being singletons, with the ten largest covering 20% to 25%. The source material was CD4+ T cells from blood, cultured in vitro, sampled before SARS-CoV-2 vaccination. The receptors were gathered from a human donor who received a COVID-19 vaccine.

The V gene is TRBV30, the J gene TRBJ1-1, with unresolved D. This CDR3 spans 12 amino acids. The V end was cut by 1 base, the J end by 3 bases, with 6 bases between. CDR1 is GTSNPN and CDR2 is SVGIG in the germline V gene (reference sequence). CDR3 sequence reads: CAWSAGDTEAFF. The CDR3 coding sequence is TGTGCCTGGAGTGCCGGGGACACTGAAGCTTTCTTT. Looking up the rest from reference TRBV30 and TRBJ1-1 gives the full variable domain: SQTIHQWPATLVQPVGSPLSLECTVEGTSNPNLYWYRQAAGRGLQLLFYSVGIGQISSEVPQNLSASRPQDRQFILSSKKLLLSDSGFYLCAWSAGDTEAFFGQGTRLTVV.

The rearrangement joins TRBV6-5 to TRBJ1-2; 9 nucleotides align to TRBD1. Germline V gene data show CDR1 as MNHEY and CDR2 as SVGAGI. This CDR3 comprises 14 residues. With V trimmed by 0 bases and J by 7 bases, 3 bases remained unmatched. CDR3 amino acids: CASSYSDRGIGYTF. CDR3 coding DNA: TGTGCCAGCAGTTACTCGGACAGGGGAATTGGCTACACCTTC.

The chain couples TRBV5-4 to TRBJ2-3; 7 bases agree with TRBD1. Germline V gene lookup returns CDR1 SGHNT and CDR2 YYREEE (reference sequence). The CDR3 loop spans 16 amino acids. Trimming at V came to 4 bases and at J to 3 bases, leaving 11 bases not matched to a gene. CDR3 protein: CASSHQNRQGTDTQYF. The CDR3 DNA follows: TGTGCCAGCAGCCATCAAAATCGACAGGGAACAGATACGCAGTATTTT.

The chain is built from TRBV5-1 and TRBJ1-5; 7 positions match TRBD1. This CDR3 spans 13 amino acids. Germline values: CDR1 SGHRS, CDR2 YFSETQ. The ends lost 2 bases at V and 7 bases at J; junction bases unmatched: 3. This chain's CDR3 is CASSLGGGQPQHF. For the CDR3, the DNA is TGCGCCAGCAGCTTAGGGGGCGGCCAGCCCCAGCATTTT.

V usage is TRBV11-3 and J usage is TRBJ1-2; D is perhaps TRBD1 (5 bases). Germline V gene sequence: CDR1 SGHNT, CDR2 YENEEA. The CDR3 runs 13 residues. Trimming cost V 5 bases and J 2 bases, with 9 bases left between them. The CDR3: CASSRGPNYGYTF. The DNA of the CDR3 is TGTGCCAGCAGCCGGGGACCGAACTATGGCTACACCTTC.

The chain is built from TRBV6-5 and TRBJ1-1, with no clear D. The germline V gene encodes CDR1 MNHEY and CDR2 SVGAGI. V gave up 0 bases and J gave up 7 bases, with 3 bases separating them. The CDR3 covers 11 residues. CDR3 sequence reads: CASSYSGEAFF. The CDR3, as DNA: TGTGCCAGCAGTTACTCAGGTGAAGCTTTCTTT.

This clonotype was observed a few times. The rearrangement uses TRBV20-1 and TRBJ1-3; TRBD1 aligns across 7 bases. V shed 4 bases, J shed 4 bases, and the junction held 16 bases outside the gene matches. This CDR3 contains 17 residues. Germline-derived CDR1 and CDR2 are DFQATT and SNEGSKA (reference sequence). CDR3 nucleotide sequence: TGCAGTGCTACGGGGATCGGGTACAGGGGATTCGGAAACACCATATATTTT. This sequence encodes CSATGIGYRGFGNTIYF.

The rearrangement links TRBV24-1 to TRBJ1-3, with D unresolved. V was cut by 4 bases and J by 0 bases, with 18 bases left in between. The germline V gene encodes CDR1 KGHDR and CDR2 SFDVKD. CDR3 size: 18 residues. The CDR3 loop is CATSDAAVGSPSGNTIYF. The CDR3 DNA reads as TGTGCCACCAGTGACGCCGCCGTAGGGTCACCCTCTGGAAACACCATATATTTT.

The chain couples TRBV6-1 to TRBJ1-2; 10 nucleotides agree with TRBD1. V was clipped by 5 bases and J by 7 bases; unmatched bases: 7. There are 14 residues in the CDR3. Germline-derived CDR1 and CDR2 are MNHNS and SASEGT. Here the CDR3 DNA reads TGTGCCAGCAGTCCAAGACAGGGGGCGAGTGGCTACACCTTC. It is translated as CASSPRQGASGYTF.